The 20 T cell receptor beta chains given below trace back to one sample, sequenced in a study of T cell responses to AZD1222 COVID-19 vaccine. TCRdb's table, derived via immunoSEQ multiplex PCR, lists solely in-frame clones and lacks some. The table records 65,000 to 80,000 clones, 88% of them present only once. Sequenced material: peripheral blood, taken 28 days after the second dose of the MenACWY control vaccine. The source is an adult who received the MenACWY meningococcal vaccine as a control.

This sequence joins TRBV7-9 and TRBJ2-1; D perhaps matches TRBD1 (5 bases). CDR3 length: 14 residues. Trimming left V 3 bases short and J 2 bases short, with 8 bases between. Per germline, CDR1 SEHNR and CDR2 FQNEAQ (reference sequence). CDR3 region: CASSLGLAYNEQFF. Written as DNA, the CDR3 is TGTGCCAGCAGCTTGGGGCTAGCCTACAATGAGCAGTTCTTC.

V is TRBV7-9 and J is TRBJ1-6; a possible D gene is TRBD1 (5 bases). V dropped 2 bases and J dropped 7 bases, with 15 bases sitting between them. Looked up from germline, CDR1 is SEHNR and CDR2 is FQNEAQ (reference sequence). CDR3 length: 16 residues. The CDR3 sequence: CASSLRGDSGNSPLHF. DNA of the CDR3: TGTGCCAGCAGCTTAAGGGGAGACAGTGGGAATTCACCCCTCCACTTT.

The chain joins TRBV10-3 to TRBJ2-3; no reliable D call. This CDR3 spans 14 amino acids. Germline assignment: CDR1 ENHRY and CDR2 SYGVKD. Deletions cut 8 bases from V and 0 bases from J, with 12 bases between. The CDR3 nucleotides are TGTGCCATCGCCGGCGGACCTAGCACAGATACGCAGTATTTT. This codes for CAIAGGPSTDTQYF.

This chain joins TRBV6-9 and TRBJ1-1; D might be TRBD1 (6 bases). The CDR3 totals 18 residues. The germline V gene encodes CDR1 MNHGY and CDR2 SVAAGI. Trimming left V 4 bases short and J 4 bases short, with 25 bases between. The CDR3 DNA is TGTGCCAGCAGTTGCAATCCCATAGACAGGACTGAGGGCACTGAAGCTTTCTTT. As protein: CASSCNPIDRTEGTEAFF.

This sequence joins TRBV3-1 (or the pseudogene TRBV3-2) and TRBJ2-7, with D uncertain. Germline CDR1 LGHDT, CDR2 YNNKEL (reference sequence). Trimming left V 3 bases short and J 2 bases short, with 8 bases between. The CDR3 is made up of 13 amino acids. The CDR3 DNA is TGTGCCAGCAGCCAGCCTGGCGCCTACGAGCAGTACTTC. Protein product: CASSQPGAYEQYF.

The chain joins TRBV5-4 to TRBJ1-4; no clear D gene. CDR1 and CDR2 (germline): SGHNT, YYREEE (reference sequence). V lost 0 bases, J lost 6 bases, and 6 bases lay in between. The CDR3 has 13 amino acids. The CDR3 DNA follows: TGTGCCAGCAGCTTGGCTGGGGATGAAAAACTGTTTTTT. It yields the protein CASSLAGDEKLFF.

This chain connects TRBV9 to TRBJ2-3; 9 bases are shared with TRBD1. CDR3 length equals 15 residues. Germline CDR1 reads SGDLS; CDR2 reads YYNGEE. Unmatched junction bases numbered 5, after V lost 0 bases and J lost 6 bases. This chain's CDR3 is CASSVADRGTDTQYF. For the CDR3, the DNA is TGTGCCAGCAGCGTAGCGGACAGGGGTACGGATACGCAGTATTTT.

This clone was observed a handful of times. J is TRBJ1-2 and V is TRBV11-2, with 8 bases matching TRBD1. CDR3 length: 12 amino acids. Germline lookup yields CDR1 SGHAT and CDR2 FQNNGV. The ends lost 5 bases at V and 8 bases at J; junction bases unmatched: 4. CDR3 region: CASSISGGGYTF. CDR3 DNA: TGTGCCAGCAGCATCTCAGGGGGCGGCTACACCTTC.

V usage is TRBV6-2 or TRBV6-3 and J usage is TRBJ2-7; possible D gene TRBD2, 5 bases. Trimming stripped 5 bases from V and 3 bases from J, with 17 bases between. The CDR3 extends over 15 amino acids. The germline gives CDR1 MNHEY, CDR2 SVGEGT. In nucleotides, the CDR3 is TGTGCCAGCAGTCCGCGGACTTTTGGGCTCTACGAGCAGTACTTC. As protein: CASSPRTFGLYEQYF.

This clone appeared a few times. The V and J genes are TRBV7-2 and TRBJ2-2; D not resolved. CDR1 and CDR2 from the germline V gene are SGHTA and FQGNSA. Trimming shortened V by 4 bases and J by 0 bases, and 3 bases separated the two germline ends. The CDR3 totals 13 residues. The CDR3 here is CASSWANTGELFF. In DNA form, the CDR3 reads TGTGCCAGCAGCTGGGCGAACACCGGGGAGCTGTTTTTT.

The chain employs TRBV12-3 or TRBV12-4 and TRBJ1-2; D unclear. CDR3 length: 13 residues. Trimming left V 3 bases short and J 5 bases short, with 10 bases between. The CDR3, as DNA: TGTGCCAGCAGTTTCGGCAGCGGTTATGGCTACACCTTC. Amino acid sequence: CASSFGSGYGYTF.

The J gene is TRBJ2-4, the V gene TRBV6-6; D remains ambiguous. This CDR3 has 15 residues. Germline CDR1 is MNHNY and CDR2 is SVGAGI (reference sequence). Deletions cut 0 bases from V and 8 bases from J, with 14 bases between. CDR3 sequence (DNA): TGTGCCAGCAGTTACTCCGGCGGTTATGGGGACATTCAGTACTTC. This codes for CASSYSGGYGDIQYF.

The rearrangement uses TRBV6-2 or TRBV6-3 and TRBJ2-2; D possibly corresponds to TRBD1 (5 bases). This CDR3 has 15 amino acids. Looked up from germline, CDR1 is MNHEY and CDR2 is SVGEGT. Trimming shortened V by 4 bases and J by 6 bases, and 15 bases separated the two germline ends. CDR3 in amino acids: CASSWGETSSGELFF. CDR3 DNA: TGTGCCAGCAGTTGGGGCGAGACCTCATCCGGGGAGCTGTTTTTT.

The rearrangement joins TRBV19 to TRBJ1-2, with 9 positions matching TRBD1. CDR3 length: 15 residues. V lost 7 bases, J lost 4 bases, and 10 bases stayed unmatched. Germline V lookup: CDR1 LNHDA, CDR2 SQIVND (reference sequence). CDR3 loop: CASTLGQGLAYGYTF. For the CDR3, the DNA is TGTGCCAGTACCCTCGGACAGGGGCTGGCCTATGGCTACACCTTC.

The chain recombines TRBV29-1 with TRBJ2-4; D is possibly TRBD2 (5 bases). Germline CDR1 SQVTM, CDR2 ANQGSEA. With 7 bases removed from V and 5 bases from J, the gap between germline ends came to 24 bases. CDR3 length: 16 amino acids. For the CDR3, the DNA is TGCAGCGCGCAGGCGATGACGGACTGGCCTCAAAACATTCAGTACTTC. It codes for CSAQAMTDWPQNIQYF.

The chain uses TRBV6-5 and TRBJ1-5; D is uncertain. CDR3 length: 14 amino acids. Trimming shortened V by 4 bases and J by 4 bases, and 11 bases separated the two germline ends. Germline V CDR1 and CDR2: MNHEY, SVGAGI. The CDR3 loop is CASSSRTVNQPQHF. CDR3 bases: TGTGCCAGCAGTTCCAGGACGGTTAATCAGCCCCAGCATTTT.

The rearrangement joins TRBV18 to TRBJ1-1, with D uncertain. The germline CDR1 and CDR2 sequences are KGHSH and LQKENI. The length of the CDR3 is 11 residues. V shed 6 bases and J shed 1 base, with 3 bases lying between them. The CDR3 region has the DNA TGTGCCAGCTCTAAGAACACTGAAGCTTTCTTT. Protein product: CASSKNTEAFF.

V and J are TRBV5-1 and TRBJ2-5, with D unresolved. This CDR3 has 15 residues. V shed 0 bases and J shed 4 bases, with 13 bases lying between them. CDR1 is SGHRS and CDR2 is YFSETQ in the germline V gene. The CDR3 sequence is CASSLATAPGETQYF. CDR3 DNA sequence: TGCGCCAGCAGCTTGGCAACCGCTCCGGGAGAGACCCAGTACTTC.

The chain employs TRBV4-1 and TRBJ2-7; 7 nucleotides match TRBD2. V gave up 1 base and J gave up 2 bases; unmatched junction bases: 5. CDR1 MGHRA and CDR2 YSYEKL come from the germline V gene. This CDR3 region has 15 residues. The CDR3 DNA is TGCGCCAGCAGCCAAGCACTAGCGCTTGCCTACGAGCAGTACTTC. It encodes CASSQALALAYEQYF.

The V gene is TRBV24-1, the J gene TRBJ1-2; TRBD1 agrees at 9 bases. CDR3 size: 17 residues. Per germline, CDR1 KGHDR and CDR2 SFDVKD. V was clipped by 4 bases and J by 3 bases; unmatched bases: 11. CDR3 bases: TGTGCCACCAGTGACCGGACGGGACAGGGCGTTTACTATGGCTACACCTTC. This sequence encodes CATSDRTGQGVYYGYTF.